The present T cell receptor (delta chain) was sequenced within a study of gamma-delta chains in newborns, infants, children. TCRdb re-identified clones in the reads via CATT. The table includes 6,500 to 8,000 delta-chain clones, around 10% detected once. The CDR3 consists of 18 residues. Germline CDR1 reads GEAIGNYY; CDR2 reads EKD. Trimming took 3 bases from V and 1 from J; bases not matched to a gene: 16. The chain links TRDV2 to TRDJ1; TRDD3 agrees at 7 bases. This sequence originates from a child who was a newborn, infant or young child, either healthy, febrile or measles-vaccinated (not recorded which). The sample was blood. In DNA form, the CDR3 reads TGTGCCTGTGACGTTCTGGGGACCAGGGGGATTATCACCGATAAACTCATCTTT. Translation: CACDVLGTRGIITDKLIF.